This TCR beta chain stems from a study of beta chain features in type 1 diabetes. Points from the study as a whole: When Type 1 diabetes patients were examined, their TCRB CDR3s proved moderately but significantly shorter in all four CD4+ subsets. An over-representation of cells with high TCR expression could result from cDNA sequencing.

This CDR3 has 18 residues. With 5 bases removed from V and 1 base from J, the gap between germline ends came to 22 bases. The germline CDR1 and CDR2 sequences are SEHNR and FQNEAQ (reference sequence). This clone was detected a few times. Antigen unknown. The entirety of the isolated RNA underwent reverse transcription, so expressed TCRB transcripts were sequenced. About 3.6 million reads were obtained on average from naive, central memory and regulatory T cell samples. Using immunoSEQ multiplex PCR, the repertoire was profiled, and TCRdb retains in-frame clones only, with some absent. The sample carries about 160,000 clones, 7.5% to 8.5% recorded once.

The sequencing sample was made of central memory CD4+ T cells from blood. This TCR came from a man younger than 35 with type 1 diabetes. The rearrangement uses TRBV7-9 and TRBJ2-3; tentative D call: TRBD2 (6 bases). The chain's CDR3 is CASSRDRGARGGTDTQYF. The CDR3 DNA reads TGTGCCAGCAGCAGGGACCGCGGGGCGCGAGGTGGCACAGATACGCAGTATTTT.